The subject of this entry is one T cell receptor beta chain. Sequencing was performed with immunoSEQ multiplex PCR; in TCRdb, only in-frame clones are kept and a portion is missing. The sample has tens of thousands of clones; around four fifths are singletons. This entry is derived from a study of control samples from healthy donors and cancer patients. Looked up from germline, CDR1 is KGHSH and CDR2 is LQKENI. The CDR3 spans 16 residues. Trimming removed 0 bases from V and 2 bases from J, with 13 bases in between. Material for sequencing was blood. The clonotype was recovered from a man aged 25 to 40 in good health. The V and J genes are TRBV18 and TRBJ2-5; D gene uncertain. CDR3 nucleotide sequence: TGTGCCAGCTCACCACCAAAAGGGTCTGGGCAAGAGACCCAGTACTTC. Translated: CASSPPKGSGQETQYF.